This TCR beta chain was captured in a study of blood T cell repertoires in COVID-19. Background on the study: Collection of acute and convalescent COVID-19 samples took place in the United States, Italy and Spain. PBMCs, B-cell-depleted T cells, or T cells provided the cDNA or gDNA that made up the material.

Authors' processing steps: Reference gene primer amplification gave nucleated cell count estimates. TCRdb keeps only in-frame clones here, not all; method: immunoSEQ multiplex PCR. That table supplies the V and J calls and clone size; D and trimming were determined from the DNA. The sample records about 130,000 clones, almost 85% being singletons. The sequence derives from a man aged 55-75 years with acute or convalescent COVID-19. The sample comprised peripheral blood.

CDR3 sequence reads: CATSRGPRGVEKLFF. The DNA for the CDR3 is TGTGCCACCAGCAGGGGCCCCAGGGGTGTTGAAAAACTGTTTTTT. J is TRBJ1-4 and V is TRBV15; weak D call: TRBD1 (6 bases). CDR1 is LNHNV, CDR2 YYDKDF, per germline (reference sequence). The ends were cut back, 3 bases at V and 7 bases at J, with 15 bases in the middle. The CDR3 length is 15 residues.